This TCR beta chain was recovered during a study of cytomegalovirus exposure and HLA in healthy donors. At the level of the study: The approximately 120 validation repertoires, a later analysis reported, used the same platform as the approximately 650 first-cohort repertoires. Whole-study findings and limits: The study labeled 164 TCR beta chains cytomegalovirus-associated. Most TCR sequences showed up rarely, but some public TCRs showed up in many donors.

Some clones are missing from TCRdb's copy, which holds only in-frame ones; the method was immunoSEQ multiplex PCR. The table shows about 330,000 clones, with 75% to 90% occurring only once. As to this clone: Its target is not known.

Separate from the approximately 700-subject first cohort was the approximately 120-subject validation cohort, to which the donors belonged. The germline V gene has CDR1 MNHEY and CDR2 SMNVEV (reference sequence). The V gene end was trimmed by 5 bases and the J gene end by 4 bases; junction bases not matched to a gene: 8. The CDR3 length is 15 residues. Material for sequencing was PBMCs. This receptor was obtained from a woman aged 18-29 years in good health and CMV-seronegative. The gene calls are TRBV27 and TRBJ1-2; 9 nucleotides align to TRBD1. The CDR3 sequence is CASSPPGQGIYGYTF. CDR3 sequence (DNA): TGTGCCAGCAGTCCACCGGGACAGGGCATCTATGGCTACACCTTC.